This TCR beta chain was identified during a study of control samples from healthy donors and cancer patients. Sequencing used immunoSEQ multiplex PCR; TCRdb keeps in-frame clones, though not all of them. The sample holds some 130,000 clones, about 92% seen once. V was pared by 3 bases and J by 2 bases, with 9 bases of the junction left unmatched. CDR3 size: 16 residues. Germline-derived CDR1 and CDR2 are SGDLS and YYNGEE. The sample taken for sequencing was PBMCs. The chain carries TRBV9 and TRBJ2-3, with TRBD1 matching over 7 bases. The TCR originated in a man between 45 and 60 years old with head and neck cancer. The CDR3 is CASSDNPGQPTDTQYF. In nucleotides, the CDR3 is TGTGCCAGCAGCGATAACCCGGGACAGCCCACAGATACGCAGTATTTT. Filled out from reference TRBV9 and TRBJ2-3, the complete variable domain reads DSGVTQTPKHLITATGQRVTLRCSPRSGDLSVYWYQQSLDQGLQFLIQYYNGEERAKGNILERFSAQQFPDLHSELNLSSLELGDSALYFCASSDNPGQPTDTQYFGPGTRLTVL.